The rows below give T cell receptor beta chains drawn from one sample of a study of blood T cell repertoires in COVID-19. Only in-frame clones appear in the TCRdb table, and some are missing; sequencing was by immunoSEQ multiplex PCR. This sample has about 89,000 clones, with about 86% found just once. The sequenced material came from peripheral blood. These receptors all come from a man older than 75 with active or convalescent COVID-19. The CDR3 runs from the conserved cysteine through the conserved F or W. The D gene is left open where the match is weak. Clone sizes are given selectively: once, few, many, or a class where the clone is expanded.

abundance	v_gene	j_gene	d_gene	CDR3aa
NA	TRBV30	TRBJ2-5	NA	CAWSDIRGKYKTQYF
NA	TRBV5-4	TRBJ1-4	NA	CASSLRVAGVNEKLFF
NA	TRBV7-3	TRBJ2-5	TRBD2	CASSLSGLAGETQYF
NA	TRBV5-1	TRBJ2-1	NA	CASSPGPPGGEQFF
NA	TRBV3-1/TRBV3-2	TRBJ1-5	TRBD1	CASSQGRGDNQPQHF
NA	TRBV11-1	TRBJ1-2	NA	CASSPHFSNYGYTF
NA	TRBV5-1	TRBJ1-2	TRBD1	CASSLDPHRGGYTF
NA	TRBV19	TRBJ1-5	TRBD1	CASSILAGGINQPQHF
NA	TRBV4-2	TRBJ1-5	NA	CASSQAGFQPQHF
NA	TRBV10-3	TRBJ1-2	TRBD1	CAISATRDSHGYTF
NA	TRBV27	TRBJ1-1	NA	CASSFGQMNTEAFF
few	TRBV4-3	TRBJ1-1	TRBD1	CASSQAQGPVNTEAFF
NA	TRBV19	TRBJ1-2	TRBD1	CASTFGTGLYYGYTF
NA	TRBV4-3	TRBJ1-2	NA	CASSQDTQSGTSYGYTF
NA	TRBV7-3	TRBJ1-3	TRBD1	CASSLGTGAGNTIYF
NA	TRBV30	TRBJ1-6	NA	CAWSVLRTANSPLHF
NA	TRBV7-2	TRBJ2-7	TRBD2	CASSPRLAGGAYEQYF
NA	TRBV11-2	TRBJ2-3	NA	CASSFAERYDTQYF
NA	TRBV29-1	TRBJ2-1	TRBD2	CSVKALAGYIGNEQFF
NA	TRBV10-3	TRBJ1-1	NA	CAISESRGEAFF
NA	TRBV7-2	TRBJ2-7	NA	CASSLGGTNSYEQYF
NA	TRBV24-1	TRBJ2-1	TRBD2	CAASPTPGTSGRAYNEQFF
few	TRBV19	TRBJ1-4	NA	CASSPTRGKLFF
NA	TRBV19	TRBJ2-1	TRBD2	CASSSLALAGGSAQFF
NA	TRBV30	TRBJ2-1	TRBD2	CAWSELAGSYNEQFF
NA	TRBV4-3	TRBJ2-3	TRBD2	CASSQPGGLAGATDTQYF
NA	TRBV29-1	TRBJ1-2	NA	CSVVGRGGVSNYGYTF
NA	TRBV11-2	TRBJ2-6	TRBD1	CASRSYRDRVISGANVLTF
NA	TRBV7-2	TRBJ2-3	NA	CASSLGLSGFTDTQYF
NA	TRBV6-5	TRBJ1-6	NA	CASSLDNSPLHF
NA	TRBV5-1	TRBJ1-1	NA	CASSPPGGWTEAFF
NA	TRBV7-2	TRBJ1-1	NA	CASSFEQYTEAFF
NA	TRBV19	TRBJ2-1	NA	CASSLLANEQFF
NA	TRBV24-1	TRBJ1-5	TRBD1	CATSDSQGASRQPQHF
NA	TRBV10-3	TRBJ2-5	NA	CAISEIGLAETQYF
NA	TRBV5-6	TRBJ2-7	NA	CASSLGTHSYEQYF
NA	TRBV5-1	TRBJ2-2	TRBD2	CASSLAGLAMSTGELFF
once	TRBV2	TRBJ1-5	NA	CASSVGQPQHF